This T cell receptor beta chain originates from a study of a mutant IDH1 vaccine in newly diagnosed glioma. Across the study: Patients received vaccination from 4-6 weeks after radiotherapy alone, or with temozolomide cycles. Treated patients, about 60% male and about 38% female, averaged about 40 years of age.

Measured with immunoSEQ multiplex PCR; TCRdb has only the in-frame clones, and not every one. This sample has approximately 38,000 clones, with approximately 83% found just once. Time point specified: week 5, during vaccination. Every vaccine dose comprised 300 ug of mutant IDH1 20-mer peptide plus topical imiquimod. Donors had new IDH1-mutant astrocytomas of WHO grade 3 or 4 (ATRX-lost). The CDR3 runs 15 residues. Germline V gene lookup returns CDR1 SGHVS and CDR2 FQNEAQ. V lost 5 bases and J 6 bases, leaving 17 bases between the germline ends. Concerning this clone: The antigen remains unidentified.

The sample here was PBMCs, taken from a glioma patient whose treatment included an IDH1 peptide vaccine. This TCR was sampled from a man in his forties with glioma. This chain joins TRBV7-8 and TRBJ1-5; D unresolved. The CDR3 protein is CASSHLRGSAQPQHF. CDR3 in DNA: TGTGCCAGCAGCCATCTCCGTGGAAGTGCTCAGCCCCAGCATTTT.